One sample yielded the 8 T cell receptor beta chains listed below, sequenced in a study of OX40 agonist ivuxolimab in advanced cancers. Measured with immunoSEQ multiplex PCR; TCRdb has only the in-frame clones, and not every one. The sample yields over 35,000 clones, around 90% seen once. The sequenced sample was CD4+ or CD8+ T cells sorted from blood, obtained in a trial of the OX40 agonist ivuxolimab. All receptors come from an adult with an advanced solid tumor such as melanoma, head and neck, liver or kidney cancer.

The genes are TRBV27 and TRBJ2-6; D is possibly TRBD1 or TRBD2 (5 bases each). From germline, CDR1 is MNHEY and CDR2 SMNVEV (reference sequence). There are 15 residues in the CDR3. Deletions cut 4 bases from V and 4 bases from J, with 11 bases between. CDR3 amino acids: CASSSGTRGANVLTF. CDR3 bases: TGTGCCAGCAGTTCGGGGACGCGCGGGGCCAACGTCCTGACTTTC.

The J gene is TRBJ1-4, the V gene TRBV9; 7 bases map to TRBD1. Germline loops: CDR1 SGDLS, CDR2 YYNGEE. The V gene end was trimmed by 4 bases and the J gene end by 4 bases; junction bases not matched to a gene: 4. The CDR3 extends over 14 amino acids. The DNA for the CDR3 is TGTGCCAGCAGCTCCCGGGACAGTAATGAAAAACTGTTTTTT. The encoded protein is CASSSRDSNEKLFF.

This clone was seen a single time. V is TRBV9 and J is TRBJ2-2, with a weak D call TRBD2 (5 bases). Trimming stripped 2 bases from V and 3 bases from J, with 14 bases between. CDR3 length: 16 amino acids. CDR1 and CDR2 (germline): SGDLS, YYNGEE. The CDR3 region is CASSVPRGGDTGELFF. The CDR3 DNA is TGTGCCAGCAGCGTCCCAAGAGGAGGCGACACCGGGGAGCTGTTTTTT.

The rearrangement uses TRBV18 and TRBJ1-2, with TRBD1 as a possible D gene (6 bases). Germline V gene data show CDR1 as KGHSH and CDR2 as LQKENI. V lost 3 bases, J lost 4 bases, and 15 bases lay in between. The CDR3 is 15 amino acids. The CDR3 sequence is CASSPGGGPGYGYTF. The CDR3 DNA sequence: TGTGCCAGCTCACCCGGGGGGGGCCCTGGCTATGGCTACACCTTC.

This rearrangement joins TRBV6-5 to TRBJ1-2; maybe TRBD1 (5 bases). Per the germline V gene, CDR1 is MNHEY and CDR2 is SVGAGI. V lost 6 bases and J 6 bases, leaving 17 bases between the germline ends. The CDR3 length is 14 residues. CDR3 nucleotide sequence: TGTGCCAGCAGCCCCCGGGGGTTCCGGCATGGCTACACCTTC. Protein: CASSPRGFRHGYTF.

The chain has TRBV28 and TRBJ2-7, with TRBD2 matching over 10 bases. This CDR3 has 13 residues. The trim removed 7 bases at V and 6 bases at J, leaving 6 bases unmatched. Germline CDR1 reads MDHEN; CDR2 reads SYDVKM. CDR3 in amino acids: CASTGTSAPEQYF. The CDR3 DNA reads as TGTGCCAGCACCGGGACTAGCGCCCCCGAGCAGTACTTC.

This chain joins TRBV6-6 and TRBJ2-7; possible D gene TRBD1, 5 bases. Trimming took 6 bases from V and 0 from J, leaving 18 bases between them. Germline-derived CDR1 and CDR2 are MNHNY and SVGAGI (reference sequence). The CDR3 contains 16 residues. The chain's CDR3 is CASRPAQDAHSYEQYF. CDR3 sequence (DNA): TGTGCCAGCAGACCCGCACAGGACGCTCACTCCTACGAGCAGTACTTC.

V usage is TRBV6-4 and J usage is TRBJ2-1; perhaps TRBD1 as D (5 bases). The CDR3 sequence is 14 residues long. CDR1 is MRHNA and CDR2 is SNTAGT in the germline V gene. CDR3: CASSAAGFNSEQFF. Here the CDR3 DNA reads TGTGCGTCGTCTGCGGCAGGGTTTAATTCTGAGCAGTTCTTC.